This is a list of T cell receptor beta chains from one sample in a study of sequential checkpoint blockade in melanoma. Sequencing was performed with immunoSEQ multiplex PCR; in TCRdb, only in-frame clones are kept and a portion is missing. The sample contains roughly 20,000 clones, around 83% of which appear only once. The sample consisted of CD8+ T cells sorted from blood (inferred from file names), taken from a patient given nivolumab and ipilimumab in sequence. These receptors were collected from a human donor with melanoma. The conserved cysteine and the conserved F or W are not part of the CDR3 here. For some rows the clone size is stated as once, few or many, or as a class when expanded; others skip it.

length,size,V,CDR3
12,.,TRBV6-5,ASSYDYSGSEAF
11,few,TRBV6-5,ASSYSRGNTIY
14,few,TRBV19,ASSNKFGLPSYEQY
13,.,TRBV28,ASSNGQGPTDTQY
14,.,TRBV19,ASGGLADPIENTQY
15,.,TRBV6-4,ASSVVQLDYETDTQY
11,.,TRBV28,ASSAGQGVEQF
13,few,TRBV7-9,ASSLGTVSNQPQH
15,once,TRBV27,ASSSNQPRTVNYGYT
11,.,TRBV12-5,ASGLDLTYEQY
13,.,TRBV4-1,ASSQGQGLGTEAF
11,.,TRBV19,ASSLAGPYEQY
9,.,TRBV11-2,ASSLEGKSF
11,once,TRBV27,ASSQGSNQPQH
17,.,TRBV7-9,ASSPGLAGGPLGTDTQY
14,once,TRBV29-1,SVVDLAGSSYNEQF
11,once,TRBV9,ASSVGISYEQY
11,.,TRBV19,ASSIRQSYEQY
13,.,TRBV9,ASSVLAGPTDTQY
11,.,TRBV28,ASSLDTGGALF
11,.,TRBV16,ASSESTGYEQY
12,.,TRBV5-8,ASSSTGRNQPQH
14,once,TRBV4-2,ASSQAPDRMSYGYT
11,few,TRBV14,ASSPQDRAGYT
14,.,TRBV2,ASRDLGLAGNYEQY
12,.,TRBV29-1,SVEEGGSYNEQF
11,.,TRBV5-3,ARSLSIRIEQF
11,.,TRBV27,ASSSGETYEQY
12,.,TRBV6-6,ASSWVGLLYGYT
12,.,TRBV5-5,ASSFDQRGQPQH
13,.,TRBV6-1,ASSEGPANTGELF
13,.,TRBV4-1,ASSQETGEGQPQH
10,.,TRBV7-2,ASRDSTGELF
12,.,TRBV27,ASRPRLLADTQY
10,.,TRBV6-6,ASTQGPDGYT
13,.,TRBV2,ASSANRGGNYGYT
11,.,TRBV30,AWNSGANQPQH
12,.,TRBV28,ASSWQGFNQPQH
13,.,TRBV30,AWSSYVAGAYEQY
13,.,TRBV6-5,ASSYEGASGNTIY
10,once,TRBV29-1,SVDTGFYGYT
15,.,TRBV11-2,ASSFSGRAGQYNEQF
12,.,TRBV15,ATSGGTSGYEQY